Listed below are T cell receptor beta chains from one sample, sequenced in a study of early T cells in non-severe SARS-CoV-2 infection. A single record per CDR3 protein comes from TCRdb applying MiXCR to the 5' RACE reads. The data show tens of thousands of distinct CDR3 sequences, under 9% seen once. The sequencing used whole blood, collected at baseline. The receptors originated from an adult who was a healthcare worker with PCR-confirmed SARS-CoV-2 infection or an uninfected control (not recorded which). The CDR3 runs from the conserved cysteine through the conserved F or W. Fields, in order: J gene, V gene, D gene, clone size, CDR3 protein, CDR3 DNA. D genes are given only for firm matches. Not every row has a clone size; where given, it reads once, few, many or a size class.

>TRBJ2-5|TRBV4-2|NA|few
CASSQVRFRGGEETQYF
TGTGCCAGCAGCCAAGTTAGGTTCCGGGGAGGAGAAGAGACCCAGTACTTC
>TRBJ1-4|TRBV7-9|NA|many
CASSLDSYTTNEKLFF
TGTGCCAGCAGCCTAGACAGCTATACAACTAATGAAAAACTGTTTTTT
>TRBJ1-2|TRBV20-1|NA|NA
CSARGRGRHAHGYTF
TGCAGTGCTAGAGGCCGTGGCAGGCATGCCCATGGCTACACCTTC
>TRBJ2-1|TRBV19|NA|NA
CASSISPGPYNEQFF
TGTGCCAGTAGTATCTCCCCTGGCCCCTACAATGAGCAGTTCTTC
>TRBJ1-1|TRBV10-3|TRBD1|NA
CAIRPGQQNTEAFF
TGTGCCATCAGACCGGGACAGCAGAACACTGAAGCTTTCTTT
>TRBJ2-7|TRBV6-4|TRBD2|few
CASPPGLVYF
TGTGCCAGCCCCCCGGGACTAGTCTACTTC
>TRBJ2-7|TRBV28|NA|many
CASSTGTNSYEQYF
TGTGCCAGCAGTACCGGGACAAACTCCTACGAGCAGTACTTC
>TRBJ1-5|TRBV7-2|NA|NA
CASSSFVGGGQPQHF
TGTGCCAGCAGCTCCTTCGTGGGCGGCGGTCAGCCCCAGCATTTT
>TRBJ2-7|TRBV11-2|NA|NA
CASSLGHGRTSYEQYF
TGTGCCAGCAGCTTAGGCCACGGACGGACTTCCTACGAGCAGTACTTC
>TRBJ2-1|TRBV24-1|TRBD2|NA
CATSDHRLAGANEQFF
TGTGCCACCAGTGATCACAGACTAGCGGGAGCCAATGAGCAGTTCTTC
>TRBJ1-2|TRBV11-3|NA|few
CASSNRDLKKGYTF
TGTGCCAGCAGCAACCGGGACCTCAAGAAGGGCTACACCTTC
>TRBJ2-3|TRBV7-3|NA|few
CASKAGNTDTQYF
TGTGCCAGCAAGGCGGGGAACACAGATACGCAGTATTTT
>TRBJ2-1|TRBV7-3|TRBD2|many
CASSLNGEGHNEQFF
TGTGCCAGCAGCTTAAACGGGGAGGGGCACAATGAGCAGTTCTTC
>TRBJ2-7|TRBV21-1|NA|many
CASSNFPGGRPIHEQYF
TGTGCCAGCAGCAACTTTCCAGGGGGTCGGCCAATCCACGAGCAGTACTTC
>TRBJ1-5|TRBV6-1|NA|few
CATEEAVLMPQHF
TGTGCCACCGAAGAGGCAGTCTTAATGCCCCAGCATTTT
>TRBJ2-3|TRBV7-6|NA|NA
CASSLAGFTDTQYF
TGTGCCAGCAGCTTGGCTGGATTCACAGATACGCAGTATTTT
>TRBJ1-5|TRBV20-1|NA|many
CSAIRGGNGNQPQHF
TGCAGTGCCATCAGGGGCGGGAATGGCAATCAGCCCCAGCATTTT
>TRBJ1-1|TRBV18|TRBD1|NA
CASSSYRTGPNTEAFF
TGTGCCAGCTCATCTTATAGGACAGGACCGAACACTGAAGCTTTCTTT
>TRBJ2-7|TRBV7-3|TRBD2|many
CASSLGLAGVDEQYF
TGTGCCAGCAGCTTAGGTCTAGCGGGAGTAGACGAGCAGTACTTC
>TRBJ2-5|TRBV11-2|TRBD2|NA
CASSIGAGAGETQYF
TGTGCCAGCAGCATAGGAGCGGGAGCTGGGGAGACCCAGTACTTC
>TRBJ2-3|TRBV18|NA|many
CASSPGLGTDTQYF
TGTGCCAGCTCACCAGGTCTGGGGACAGATACGCAGTATTTT
>TRBJ1-1|TRBV30|NA|many
CAWKYGSTEAFF
TGTGCCTGGAAGTACGGCAGCACTGAAGCTTTCTTT
>TRBJ2-1|TRBV28|TRBD1|NA
CASLGDRLVNEQFF
TGTGCCTCCTTAGGGGACAGGCTCGTCAATGAGCAGTTCTTC
>TRBJ1-4|TRBV5-6|NA|many
CASSYNEKLFF
TGTGCCAGCAGCTATAATGAAAAACTGTTTTTT